This entry lists 9 T cell receptor beta chains sequenced from one sample in a study of T cell repertoires in cytomegalovirus infection. MiXCR was run by TCRdb on the reads, yielding one entry per CDR3 protein. This table holds around 450,000 distinct CDR3 sequences, around 11% found once. The sequencing input was PBMCs. The receptors derive from a human donor in good health (CMV status not recorded). Some clones in this sample may be carry-over from other donors' samples.

CDR3 nucleotides: TGTGCCAGCAGCCCCATAGGAAGCTATGGCTACACCTTC. Protein product: CASSPIGSYGYTF. The chain employs TRBV7-9 and TRBJ1-2; D is unresolved. Germline CDR1 and CDR2: SEHNR and FQNEAQ (reference sequence). Trimming cost V 5 bases and J 4 bases, with 11 bases left between them. The CDR3 loop spans 13 amino acids.

The V call is TRBV4-1, the J call TRBJ2-7, with D unresolved. This CDR3 spans 14 amino acids. V was pared by 1 base and J by 1 base, with 8 bases between. Germline V CDR1 and CDR2: MGHRA, YSYEKL. CDR3 sequence: CASSQVDLSYEQYF. In DNA form, the CDR3 reads TGCGCCAGCAGCCAAGTAGACCTATCCTACGAGCAGTACTTC.

This clonotype was detected only a few times. The chain combines TRBV12-5 with TRBJ2-2; the match to TRBD1 covers 7 bases. Germline V CDR1 and CDR2: LGHNT, FRNRAP. Trimming took 0 bases from V and 6 from J; bases not matched to a gene: 16. CDR3 size: 19 residues. The CDR3 is CASGLVNRDSFSPPGELFF. CDR3 sequence (DNA): TGTGCTAGTGGTTTGGTAAACCGGGACAGTTTTTCCCCTCCCGGGGAGCTGTTTTTT.

This clonotype has more than one count but fewer than ten. The V gene is TRBV3-1, the J gene TRBJ1-2, with 8 bases fitting TRBD1. Germline V lookup: CDR1 LGHDT, CDR2 YNNKEL (reference sequence). This CDR3 spans 15 amino acids. The ends lost 2 bases at V and 8 bases at J; junction bases unmatched: 10. CDR3 sequence: CASSQQDRATRGYTF. Here the CDR3 DNA reads TGTGCCAGCAGCCAACAGGACAGGGCCACGCGGGGCTACACCTTC.

A note on this clonotype: One base away lies a much larger clone, so this may be a sequencing read error. V is TRBV10-3 and J is TRBJ2-1; TRBD2 matches 10 bases. This CDR3 comprises 16 residues. The germline gives CDR1 ENHRY, CDR2 SYGVKD. CDR3: CVSRRASGSGTDEQFF. The CDR3 bases are TGTGTCTCCCGTAGGGCTAGCGGGAGTGGTACGGATGAGCAGTTCTTC.

This clonotype occurred many times. CDR3 sequence reads: CASKLQGILYGYTF. The CDR3 bases are TGTGCCAGCAAACTACAGGGAATTCTGTATGGCTACACCTTC. The chain carries TRBV27 and TRBJ1-2; possible D gene TRBD1, 6 bases. The CDR3 runs to 14 residues. V lost 7 bases and J lost 5, with 17 bases in between. Germline values: CDR1 MNHEY, CDR2 SMNVEV (reference sequence).

This clonotype was seen many times. The chain recombines TRBV7-8 with TRBJ1-5; D gene uncertain. V was clipped by 6 bases and J by 4 bases, with 7 bases between them. Germline CDR1 SGHVS, CDR2 FQNEAQ. This CDR3 has 12 residues. The CDR3 is CASSTANQPQHF. CDR3 DNA sequence: TGTGCCAGCAGTACAGCTAATCAGCCCCAGCATTTT.

The chain joins TRBV28 to TRBJ1-2; D uncertain. CDR1 and CDR2 (germline): MDHEN, SYDVKM. The CDR3 length is 13 residues. V was trimmed by 5 bases and J by 5 bases, leaving 12 bases between them. CDR3 residues: CASSLRQLYGYTF. Written as DNA, the CDR3 is TGTGCCAGCAGTCTCCGGCAGCTATATGGCTACACCTTC.

This clonotype was seen repeatedly, ten times or more. The rearrangement joins TRBV25-1 to TRBJ1-3; D gene unclear. The V and J ends lost 1 base and 4 bases respectively, with 14 bases between them. The CDR3 runs to 16 residues. Germline-derived CDR1 and CDR2 are MGHDK and SYGVNS. The CDR3 sequence: CASSEFEGVGGNTIYF. The DNA for the CDR3 is TGTGCCAGCAGTGAATTCGAAGGCGTGGGGGGAAACACCATATATTTT.